These 24 T cell receptor beta chains came from one sample sequenced in a study of T cells in Graves' hyperthyroidism and ophthalmopathy (dated by TCRdb to between 2018 and 2020). The library was obtained by multiplex PCR. The sample was run on an Illumina HiSeq 2000. The TCR beta CDR3 regions were amplified from the RNA transcripts. A first-round RT-PCR of the TCR CDR3 used the HTBI primer set with the Qiagen OneStep RT-PCR kit. The raw public data were reprocessed by TCRdb itself: fastp quality trimming at Q25, MiXCR clonotype calling, in-frame beta chains only. Merged by CDR3 protein, the rows form single entries marked with the most common genes and DNA. In this sample the table shows fewer than 650,000 distinct CDR3 sequences, 40% to 50% of which occur a single time. The top ten clones comprise about two fifths of the sample. The material sequenced was peripheral blood or thyroid tissue (not recorded which). The receptors were sampled from an adult woman with Graves' disease, either hyperthyroidism or ophthalmopathy (not recorded which).

About this clonotype: With a much larger clone just one base away, this may be a read error. The CDR3 here is CASSPSSWVDQPQHF. CDR3 DNA sequence: TGTGCCAGCAGCCCCTCATCCTGGGTCGATCAGCCCCAGCATTTT. The chain has TRBV11-2 and TRBJ1-5; D not certain. The V gene lost 5 bases and the J gene lost 5 bases, with 16 bases spanning the gap. This CDR3 contains 15 residues. The V gene's germline CDR1 is SGHAT and CDR2 FQNNGV. The full variable domain, completed using reference TRBV11-2 and TRBJ1-5, is EAGVAQSPRYKIIEKRQSVAFWCNPISGHATLYWYQQILGQGPKLLIQFQNNGVVDDSQLPKDRFSAERLKGVDSTLKIQPAKLEDSAVYLCASSPSSWVDQPQHFGDGTRLSIL.

This clonotype was seen at least ten times. V usage is TRBV9 and J usage is TRBJ2-7, with 14 nucleotides matching TRBD2. Trimming at V came to 0 bases and at J to 6 bases, leaving 8 bases not matched to a gene. The CDR3 runs 17 residues. Germline CDR1 reads SGDLS; CDR2 reads YYNGEE. In nucleotides, the CDR3 is TGTGCCAGCAGCGTAGCTACAGGGACTAGCGGGAGCCCCGAGCAGTACTTC. As protein: CASSVATGTSGSPEQYF. The full variable domain, completed using reference TRBV9 and TRBJ2-7, is DSGVTQTPKHLITATGQRVTLRCSPRSGDLSVYWYQQSLDQGLQFLIQYYNGEERAKGNILERFSAQQFPDLHSELNLSSLELGDSALYFCASSVATGTSGSPEQYFGPGTRLTVT.

This chain links TRBV29-1 with TRBJ1-1; 9 bases agree with TRBD1. V dropped 6 bases and J dropped 5; count of bases not matched to a gene: 10. The germline V gene has CDR1 SQVTM and CDR2 ANQGSEA. CDR3 size: 14 residues. The CDR3 DNA reads TGCAGCGTCGTAAGAAAAGACAGGGGGACTGAAGCTTTCTTT. This sequence encodes CSVVRKDRGTEAFF.

The V gene is TRBV20-1, the J gene TRBJ2-7; 10 bases map to TRBD1. The CDR3 has 15 amino acids. J gave up 1 base and V 6 bases, and 9 bases lay outside the gene matches. CDR1 and CDR2 (germline): DFQATT, SNEGSKA (reference sequence). The DNA for the CDR3 is TGCAGTGCCCCCACCAGGGACAGGGGATCCTACGAGCAGTACTTC. As protein: CSAPTRDRGSYEQYF.

The chain carries TRBV7-2 and TRBJ2-7, with 9 bases aligning to TRBD1. The CDR3 consists of 15 residues. V lost 5 bases, J lost 3 bases, and 8 bases stayed unmatched. CDR1 is SGHTA, CDR2 FQGNSA, per germline. Written as DNA, the CDR3 is TGTGCCAGCAGCACCCACCCGGGACAGGGCTACGAGCAGTACTTC. Translating gives CASSTHPGQGYEQYF.

The CDR3: CASSVASGRKETQYF. The CDR3 coding sequence is TGTGCCAGCAGTGTTGCTAGCGGGAGGAAGGAGACCCAGTACTTC. The chain is built from TRBV2 and TRBJ2-5, with 11 bases fitting TRBD2. V trimming: 4 bases; J trimming: 5 bases; junction bases outside the gene matches: 6. CDR3 length: 15 residues. The germline V gene encodes CDR1 SNHLY and CDR2 FYNNEI.

This clonotype was found many times. A read error may account for a junction end that differs from germline. DNA for the CDR3: TGCAGTGCTAGAGGGGACAGGGAAGGTTTCTTT. The encoded protein is CSARGDREGFF. The chain joins TRBV20-1 to TRBJ1-1; TRBD1 aligns across 9 bases. CDR3 length: 11 amino acids. From germline, CDR1 is DFQATT and CDR2 SNEGSKA (reference sequence).

This clonotype was counted many times. The J gene is TRBJ2-2, the V gene TRBV20-1; TRBD2 might be the D (6 bases). V dropped 6 bases and J dropped 5 bases, with 19 bases sitting between them. The CDR3 covers 15 residues. The germline V gene has CDR1 DFQATT and CDR2 SNEGSKA (reference sequence). The CDR3 spells CSAMNPGGVTGELFF. The CDR3 DNA reads as TGCAGTGCCATGAACCCCGGCGGGGTGACCGGGGAGCTGTTTTTT.

This clonotype was picked up many times. This chain uses TRBV10-2 with TRBJ1-1; weak D call: TRBD1 (5 bases). Trimming pared 8 bases from V and 5 bases from J, leaving 21 bases between. Germline CDR1 and CDR2: WSHSY and SAAADI. There are 15 residues in the CDR3. DNA for the CDR3: TGCGCCAGCCGGATCGGTTCGGGGCTTGGGACTGAAGCTTTCTTT. Translated, it gives CASRIGSGLGTEAFF.

CDR3 in amino acids: CASSLGTGVGYGYTF. The CDR3 DNA is TGTGCCAGCAGTCTCGGGACAGGGGTTGGATATGGCTACACCTTC. The V call is TRBV2, the J call TRBJ1-2; 10 bases align to TRBD1. The CDR3 covers 15 residues. CDR1 is SNHLY and CDR2 is FYNNEI in the germline V gene. Trimming cost V 5 bases and J 5 bases; bases outside gene matches: 8. Together with reference TRBV2 and TRBJ1-2, the CDR3 gives the full variable domain: EPEVTQTPSHQVTQMGQEVILRCVPISNHLYFYWYRQILGQKVEFLVSFYNNEISEKSEIFDDQFSVERPDGSNFTLKIRSTKLEDSAMYFCASSLGTGVGYGYTFGSGTRLTVV.

This clonotype appeared many times. The V gene is TRBV6-6, the J gene TRBJ2-7; D possibly corresponds to TRBD1 (6 bases). Germline V gene sequence: CDR1 MNHNY, CDR2 SVGAGI (reference sequence). Deletions cut 2 bases from V and 4 bases from J, with 9 bases between. This CDR3 has 13 amino acids. The CDR3 region is CASSYPDSYEQYF. DNA for the CDR3: TGTGCCAGCAGTTACCCGGACAGTTACGAGCAGTACTTC.

CDR3 DNA: TGTGCCAGCAGCTTATTGGCAGGGGATCAGCCCCAGCATTTT. This encodes CASSLLAGDQPQHF. The chain joins TRBV7-8 to TRBJ1-5; D perhaps matches TRBD1 (6 bases). CDR3 length: 14 amino acids. V dropped 2 bases and J dropped 5 bases, with 10 bases sitting between them. Germline CDR1 SGHVS, CDR2 FQNEAQ. Combining the CDR3 with reference TRBV7-8 and TRBJ1-5 gives the whole variable domain GAGVSQSPRYKVAKRGQDVALRCDPISGHVSLFWYQQALGQGPEFLTYFQNEAQLDKSGLPSDRFFAERPEGSVSTLKIQRTQQEDSAVYLCASSLLAGDQPQHFGDGTRLSIL.

Comments on this clonotype: One junction end does not reproduce the germline sequence, and a read error may be involved. This chain links TRBV9 with TRBJ1-3; tentative D call: TRBD1 (6 bases). Germline-derived CDR1 and CDR2 are SGDLS and YYNGEE. The CDR3 has 13 amino acids. CDR3 sequence (DNA): TGTGCCAGCAGCGTAACCCCCTGGACAGTTCTGAAATTT. Its protein product is CASSVTPWTVLKF.

In this sample, this clonotype turned up many times. J is TRBJ1-5 and V is TRBV20-1; TRBD1 matches at 11 bases. J lost 5 bases, V lost 4 bases, and 7 bases had no gene match. CDR3 size: 15 residues. Looked up from germline, CDR1 is DFQATT and CDR2 is SNEGSKA (reference sequence). DNA of the CDR3: TGCAGTGCTATACCCGGGACAGGGGGTCATCAGCCCCAGCATTTT. Its translation: CSAIPGTGGHQPQHF.

In its sample, this clonotype was seen many times. This chain uses TRBV29-1 with TRBJ1-2; TRBD1 is a possible D gene (5 bases). The germline V gene encodes CDR1 SQVTM and CDR2 ANQGSEA. The CDR3 sequence is 15 residues long. V was pared by 0 bases and J by 6 bases, with 17 bases between. CDR3 nucleotide sequence: TGCAGCGTTGAAGACCGGGGACTCCTCAGGGATGGCTACACCTTC. Protein sequence: CSVEDRGLLRDGYTF.

This clonotype appeared many times. This chain uses TRBV9 with TRBJ2-7; D is unclear. V shed 4 bases and J shed 0 bases, with 14 bases lying between them. The CDR3 has 15 residues. From germline, CDR1 is SGDLS and CDR2 YYNGEE. Here the CDR3 reads CASSPRAELSYEQYF. As DNA, the CDR3 is TGTGCCAGCAGCCCAAGGGCAGAGCTCTCCTACGAGCAGTACTTC.

This clonotype has more than one count but fewer than ten. One base away lies a much larger clone, so this may be a sequencing read error. The conserved final phenylalanine or tryptophan is absent from the CDR3, which likely points to a read error. The genes are TRBV29-1 and TRBJ1-2; D not certain. Trimming shortened V by 1 base and J by 8 bases, and 5 bases separated the two germline ends. The CDR3 runs 10 residues. The germline V gene has CDR1 SQVTM and CDR2 ANQGSEA. The CDR3 region has the DNA TGCAGCGTTGAAGGTGGCGGCTACACCTCC. As protein: CSVEGGGYTS.

The chain uses TRBV7-9 and TRBJ2-7; 10 bases match TRBD1. Germline V gene data show CDR1 as SEHNR and CDR2 as FQNEAQ (reference sequence). The CDR3 has 16 residues. With 5 bases clipped from V and 2 bases from J, the junction kept 9 bases outside the gene matches. DNA for the CDR3: TGTGCCAGCAGCCGGACCGGGACAGGGGACCCCTACGAGCAGTACTTC. Encoded protein: CASSRTGTGDPYEQYF.

This clonotype was detected a few times. The chain recombines TRBV4-1 with TRBJ2-7; D is possibly TRBD1 or TRBD2 (5 bases each). Trimming pared 0 bases from V and 4 bases from J, leaving 16 bases between. CDR3 length equals 16 residues. CDR1 MGHRA and CDR2 YSYEKL come from the germline V gene. The chain's CDR3 is CASSQEGSGDGYEQYF. The CDR3 region has the DNA TGCGCCAGCAGCCAAGAGGGTTCCGGGGACGGGTACGAGCAGTACTTC.

This clonotype has ten or more counts. The chain recombines TRBV5-1 with TRBJ1-1; 12 nucleotides line up with TRBD1. Germline CDR1 and CDR2: SGHRS and YFSETQ. The CDR3 covers 14 residues. The V segment lost 5 bases and the J segment 8 bases; nucleotides outside the gene matches: 7. CDR3 protein: CASRGAGTGGEAFF. In DNA form, the CDR3 reads TGCGCCAGCAGGGGGGCCGGGACAGGGGGCGAAGCTTTCTTT.

The chain recombines TRBV29-1 with TRBJ2-5; no clear D. The CDR3 consists of 12 residues. The V and J ends lost 8 bases and 2 bases respectively, with 12 bases between them. CDR1 and CDR2 from the germline V gene are SQVTM and ANQGSEA. The CDR3 spells CSLATAQETQYF. CDR3 sequence (DNA): TGCAGCCTGGCGACGGCTCAAGAGACCCAGTACTTC.

The CDR3 sequence: CASSLWAGANTEAFF. The CDR3 nucleotides read TGTGCCAGCAGTTTATGGGCAGGGGCGAACACTGAAGCTTTCTTT. The chain links TRBV27 to TRBJ1-1; tentatively, D is TRBD1 (6 bases). The CDR3 length is 15 residues. V was clipped by 1 base and J by 1 base, with 10 bases between them. Germline assignment: CDR1 MNHEY and CDR2 SMNVEV (reference sequence).

This clonotype is a singleton in its sample. This rearrangement joins TRBV10-3 to TRBJ2-7; 9 nucleotides match TRBD1. The CDR3 loop spans 15 amino acids. The J segment lost 3 bases and the V segment lost 4 bases, leaving 7 bases of the junction unmatched. CDR1 is ENHRY, CDR2 SYGVKD, per germline. DNA of the CDR3: TGTGCCATCAGTGCGCCCGGGACAGGGATCTACGAGCAGTACTTC. Its protein is CAISAPGTGIYEQYF.

In this sample, this clonotype turned up many times. The chain combines TRBV7-2 with TRBJ1-3; unclear D gene. Germline V gene lookup returns CDR1 SGHTA and CDR2 FQGNSA. CDR3 size: 15 residues. V lost 1 base to trimming and J lost 4 bases, with 11 bases between them. Written as DNA, the CDR3 is TGTGCCAGCAGCTTAGTTTGGACGGGAGGAAACACCATATATTTT. Translating it yields CASSLVWTGGNTIYF.